Listed here are 10 T cell receptor gamma chains from one sample, sequenced in a study of intestinal T cells in coeliac disease. More than 8 formalin-fixed paraffin-embedded scrolls, each 5 µm thick, supplied each case's genomic DNA. Using roughly 200 ng of biopsy DNA, TRG was amplified with LymphoTrack primers. TCRdb re-analyzed the multiplex PCR reads via CATT. The table shows some 390 gamma-chain clones, with approximately 40% occurring only once. Material for sequencing was a duodenal biopsy. The receptors were sampled from a human donor who served as a control with a normal duodenal biopsy, not a healthy volunteer.

J is TRGJ1 or TRGJ2 and V is TRGV10. TRGV10 is filed as an ORF, its function uncertain. There are 11 residues in the CDR3. The CDR3 nucleotides are TGTGCGCGTGGGATTAGGGTCAAGAAACTCTTT. Translated, it gives CARGIRVKKLF.

The chain recombines TRGV4 with TRGJP1. Germline CDR1 EGSTGY, CDR2 YDSYTSSV. The J segment lost 9 bases and the V segment lost 8 bases, leaving 12 bases of the junction unmatched. The CDR3 runs to 13 residues. The CDR3 spells CATSGWASWFKIF. Here the CDR3 DNA reads TGTGCCACCTCGGGATGGGCGAGTTGGTTCAAGATATTT.

This clone was picked up a small number of times. A far bigger clonotype differs at one base, so this is likely a read error. This sample also contains other DNA sequences that code for the same CDR3. This sequence joins TRGV10 and TRGJ1 or TRGJ2. TRGV10 is an open reading frame whose function is uncertain. This CDR3 region has 12 residues. The CDR3 spells CAAWVNYYKKLF. CDR3 bases: TGTGCCGCGTGGGTGAATTATTATAAGAAACTCTTT.

J is TRGJ1 or TRGJ2 and V is TRGV11. TRGV11 is an open reading frame whose function is uncertain. Losses at the gene ends were 12 bases for V and 0 bases for J; bases not matched to a gene: 20. CDR3 length: 17 residues. The CDR3 region is CACLDYPGGPNYYKKLF. The CDR3 coding sequence is TGTGCCTGCCTGGATTATCCCGGCGGCCCGAATTATTATAAGAAACTCTTT.

This clone came up a few times. This may come from a read error, since a much larger clone is one base off. At the DNA level, this CDR3 is encoded by other sequences in the same sample as well. The chain uses TRGV8 and TRGJP2. This CDR3 contains 15 residues. CDR1 VENAVY and CDR2 YDSYNSRV come from the germline V gene. CDR3 in DNA: TGTGCGACCTGGGATAGACCAAGTAGTGATTGGATCAAGACGTTT. Protein: CATWDRPSSDWIKTF.

This clone was observed a handful of times. The chain carries TRGV10 and TRGJ1 or TRGJ2. TRGV10 is an ORF, with its function uncertain. J was trimmed by 4 bases and V by 8 bases; bases with no gene match: 6. CDR3 length equals 12 residues. The CDR3 bases are TGTGCTGCGTGGGATAGGTATTATAAGAAACTCTTT. This translates into CAAWDRYYKKLF.

DNA for the CDR3: TGTGCTGCGTGGGATTGGACGGGTTATAAGAAACTCTTT. Its translation is CAAWDWTGYKKLF. The chain recombines TRGV10 with TRGJ1 or TRGJ2. TRGV10 qualifies as an ORF whose function is uncertain. V was pared by 8 bases and J by 6 bases, with 11 bases of the junction left unmatched. The CDR3 runs 13 residues.

The chain is built from TRGV8 and TRGJP2. Germline lookup yields CDR1 VENAVY and CDR2 YDSYNSRV. The CDR3 contains 13 residues. With V trimmed by 6 bases and J by 9 bases, 10 bases remained unmatched. The CDR3 nucleotides are TGTGCCACCTGGCACGTAGTGTATTGGATCAAGACGTTT. Translated, it gives CATWHVVYWIKTF.

V usage is TRGV11 and J usage is TRGJ1 or TRGJ2. TRGV11 is marked as an open reading frame, function uncertain. After removal of 12 bases from V and 0 bases from J, the junction contained 17 bases not matched to a gene. The length of the CDR3 is 16 residues. Here the CDR3 reads CACLDYPRPNYYKKLF. In nucleotides, the CDR3 is TGTGCCTGCCTGGATTATCCGCGGCCGAATTATTATAAGAAACTCTTT.

V and J are TRGV10 and TRGJ1 or TRGJ2. TRGV10 is an ORF for which the function is uncertain. J was trimmed by 3 bases and V by 8 bases; bases with no gene match: 20. The CDR3 is 17 residues long. The CDR3: CAAWGLLGQAIYYKKLF. The DNA for the CDR3 is TGTGCTGCGTGGGGATTATTAGGCCAGGCCATTTATTATAAGAAACTCTTT.